Detailed here is one T cell receptor beta chain. Germline CDR1 is LGHDT and CDR2 is YNNKEL (reference sequence). The CDR3 runs 13 residues. These data belong to a study of blood T cells in healthy people across ages. Background on the study: Roughly one uniquely barcoded beta molecule per two T cells was captured.

With a J-beta primer mix and a sample-barcoded 5' primer, a second PCR ran roughly 6 to 11 cycles. Samples each returned at least 3 million CDR3-containing paired-end reads. TCRdb called the 5' RACE reads again in MiXCR, with one record for every CDR3 protein. The sample lists approximately 800,000 distinct CDR3 sequences; 20% to 25% were seen once. The same sample was also used in a study of T cells of mothers and their children.

The chain links TRBV3-1 to TRBJ2-1; the D call may be TRBD1 or TRBD2 (5 bases each). The J call is doubtful: the DNA matches TRBJ2-7 better. The sequenced sample was blood. The sequence was obtained from a boy aged 5-17 years in good health. CDR3 loop: CASSQHGTYEQYF. In DNA form, the CDR3 reads TGTGCCAGCAGCCAACACGGGACGTACGAGCAGTACTTC.